The clone carrying this T cell receptor (beta chain) came up a few times. Its antigen is unidentified. Together with a sample-barcoded 5' primer, a J-beta primer mix was included in a second PCR lasting about 7 to 12 cycles. MiXCR, applied by TCRdb to the 5' RACE reads, yields one record per CDR3 protein. The repertoire holds some 1.4 million distinct CDR3 sequences, with 40% to 50% as singletons. Germline trimming cut 1 base from V and 5 bases from J; bases unmatched to any gene: 4. Germline V lookup: CDR1 SEHNR, CDR2 FQNEAQ (reference sequence). The CDR3 loop spans 16 amino acids. Individuals who donated were healthy Caucasians from Russia aged about 6 to 95. Each donor supplied ten milliliters of peripheral blood. Per sample, a minimum of 6.5 million PBMCs were isolated. This entry comes from a study of blood T cells in healthy people across ages. Overall study findings and caveats: Naive and antigen-experienced cells were not separated, limiting conclusive comparison.

The J gene is TRBJ2-3, the V gene TRBV7-9; 12 bases fit TRBD2. The source material was blood. This clonotype was sampled from a young woman in good health. The CDR3 region is CASSLVTSGRRDTQYF. DNA of the CDR3: TGTGCCAGCAGCTTAGTGACTAGCGGGAGAAGAGATACGCAGTATTTT.